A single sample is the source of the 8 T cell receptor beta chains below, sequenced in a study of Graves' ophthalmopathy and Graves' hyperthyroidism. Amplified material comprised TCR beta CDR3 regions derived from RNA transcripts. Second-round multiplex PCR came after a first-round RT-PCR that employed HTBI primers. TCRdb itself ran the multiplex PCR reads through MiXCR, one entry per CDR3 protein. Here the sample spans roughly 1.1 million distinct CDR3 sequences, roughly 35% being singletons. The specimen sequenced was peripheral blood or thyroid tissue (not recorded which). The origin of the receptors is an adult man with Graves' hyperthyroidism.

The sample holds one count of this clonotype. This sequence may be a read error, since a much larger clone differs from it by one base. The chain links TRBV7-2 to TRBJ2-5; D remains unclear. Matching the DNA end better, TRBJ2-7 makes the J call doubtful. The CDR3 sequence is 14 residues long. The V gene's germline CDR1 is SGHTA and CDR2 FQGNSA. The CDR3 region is CASSLVRTIYEQYF. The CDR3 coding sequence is TGTGCCAGCAGCTTAGTGCGGACGATCTACGAGCAGTACTTC.

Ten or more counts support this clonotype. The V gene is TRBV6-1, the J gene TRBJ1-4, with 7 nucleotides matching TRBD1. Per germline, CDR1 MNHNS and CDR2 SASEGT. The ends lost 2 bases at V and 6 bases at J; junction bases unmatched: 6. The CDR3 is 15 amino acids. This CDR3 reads CASSEMTGRDEKLFF. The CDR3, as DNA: TGTGCCAGCAGTGAAATGACAGGGCGGGATGAAAAACTGTTTTTT.

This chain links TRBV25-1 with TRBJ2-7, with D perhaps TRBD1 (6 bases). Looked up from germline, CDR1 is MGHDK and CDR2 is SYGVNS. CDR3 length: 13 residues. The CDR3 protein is CARVYGDIYEQYF. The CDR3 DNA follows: TGTGCTAGAGTCTACGGGGACATCTACGAGCAGTACTTC.

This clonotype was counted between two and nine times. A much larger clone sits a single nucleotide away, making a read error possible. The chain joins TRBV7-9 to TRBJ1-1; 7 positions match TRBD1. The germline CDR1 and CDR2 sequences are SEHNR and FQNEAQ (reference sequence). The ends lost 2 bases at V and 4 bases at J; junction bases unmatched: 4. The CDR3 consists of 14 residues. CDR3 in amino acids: CASSLTGDVTEAFF. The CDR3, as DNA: TGTGCCAGCAGCTTAACAGGGGACGTCACTGAAGCTTTCTTT.

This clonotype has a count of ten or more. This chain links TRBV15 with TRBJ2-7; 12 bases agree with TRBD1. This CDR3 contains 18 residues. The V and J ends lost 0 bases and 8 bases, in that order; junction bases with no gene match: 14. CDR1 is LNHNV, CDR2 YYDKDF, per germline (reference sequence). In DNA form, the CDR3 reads TGTGCCACCAGCAGAGATCGGACCCTCGGGACAGGGGGCGCGCAGCAGTACTTC. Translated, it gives CATSRDRTLGTGGAQQYF. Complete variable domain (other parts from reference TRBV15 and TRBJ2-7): DAMVIQNPRYQVTQFGKPVTLSCSQTLNHNVMYWYQQKSSQAPKLLFHYYDKDFNNEADTPDNFQSRRPNTSFCFLDIRSPGLGDTAMYLCATSRDRTLGTGGAQQYFGPGTRLTVT.

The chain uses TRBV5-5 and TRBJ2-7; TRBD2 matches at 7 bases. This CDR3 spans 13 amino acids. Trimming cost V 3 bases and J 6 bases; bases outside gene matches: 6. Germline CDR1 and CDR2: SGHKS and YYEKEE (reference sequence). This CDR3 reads CASSSGLTGEQYF. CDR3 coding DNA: TGTGCCAGCAGCTCGGGACTAACAGGCGAGCAGTACTTC. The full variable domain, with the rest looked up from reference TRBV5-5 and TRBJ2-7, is DAGVTQSPTHLIKTRGQQVTLRCSPISGHKSVSWYQQVLGQGPQFIFQYYEKEERGRGNFPDRFSARQFPNYSSELNVNALLLGDSALYLCASSSGLTGEQYFGPGTRLTVT.

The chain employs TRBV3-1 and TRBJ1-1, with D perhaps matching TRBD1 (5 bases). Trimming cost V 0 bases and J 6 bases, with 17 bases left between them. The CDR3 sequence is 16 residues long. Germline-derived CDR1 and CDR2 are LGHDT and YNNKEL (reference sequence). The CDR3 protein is CASSQERQGGSAEAFF. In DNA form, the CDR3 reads TGTGCCAGCAGCCAAGAGCGGCAGGGAGGTTCCGCTGAAGCTTTCTTT.

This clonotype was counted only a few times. The CDR3 reads CASSDSPGTGELFF. Here the CDR3 DNA reads TGTGCCAGCAGTGACTCGCCAGGGACCGGGGAGCTGTTTTTT. The chain is built from TRBV6-4 and TRBJ2-2, with D tentatively TRBD1 (5 bases). V was shortened by 0 bases and J by 5 bases, with 7 bases between the two germline ends. Germline CDR1 reads MRHNA; CDR2 reads SNTAGT. CDR3 size: 14 residues.